The 8 T cell receptor beta chains below all came from one sample that was sequenced in a study of blood T cell repertoires in COVID-19. Assay: immunoSEQ multiplex PCR; the TCRdb copy retains only in-frame clones and omits some. The table lists approximately 72,000 clones, approximately 85% of them singletons. The specimen sequenced was peripheral blood. All receptors derive from a man between 50 and 59 years old with acute or convalescent COVID-19.

V and J are TRBV5-1 and TRBJ1-2; weak D call: TRBD1 (6 bases). The CDR3 loop spans 14 amino acids. Germline V gives CDR1 SGHRS, CDR2 YFSETQ. Trimming pared 2 bases from V and 3 bases from J, leaving 11 bases between. CDR3 region: CASSLAGADYGYTF. The CDR3 DNA reads TGCGCCAGCAGCTTAGCAGGGGCGGACTATGGCTACACCTTC.

This clone was observed a single time. J is TRBJ1-2 and V is TRBV27; the match to TRBD1 covers 8 bases. The CDR3 is made up of 15 amino acids. The J segment lost 2 bases and the V segment lost 2 bases, leaving 4 bases of the junction unmatched. CDR1 is MNHEY and CDR2 is SMNVEV in the germline V gene (reference sequence). The CDR3 region has the DNA TGTGCCAGCAGTTTAGGCAGGGGGCTAAACTATGGCTACACCTTC. Translation gives CASSLGRGLNYGYTF.

The rearrangement links TRBV2 to TRBJ1-2, with 9 bases identical to TRBD1. CDR1 and CDR2 from the germline V gene are SNHLY and FYNNEI. The length of the CDR3 is 12 residues. Germline trimming cut 8 bases from V and 6 bases from J; bases unmatched to any gene: 4. Written as DNA, the CDR3 is TGTGCCAGCCGGGGACAGGGCCATGGCTACACCTTC. It yields the protein CASRGQGHGYTF.

This clone appeared a single time. This chain uses TRBV24-1 with TRBJ2-7, with no clear D. Trimming stripped 4 bases from V and 6 bases from J, with 12 bases between. Germline V gene lookup returns CDR1 KGHDR and CDR2 SFDVKD. The CDR3 covers 13 residues. Written as DNA, the CDR3 is TGTGCCACCAGTGAAACGGGTTCACGCGAGCAGTACTTC. Translated, it gives CATSETGSREQYF.

The chain employs TRBV7-6 and TRBJ2-2; TRBD1 or TRBD2 may be the D gene (9 bases each). The CDR3 consists of 20 residues. The germline V gene has CDR1 SGHVS and CDR2 FNYEAQ. Trimming left V 5 bases short and J 3 bases short, with 28 bases between. CDR3 region: CASSVGPGQGRGRDTGELFF. CDR3 coding DNA: TGTGCCAGCAGCGTAGGGCCGGGACAGGGCCGCGGGAGGGACACCGGGGAGCTGTTTTTT.

V is TRBV7-9 and J is TRBJ2-2, with TRBD1 as a possible D gene (6 bases). The CDR3 is 15 amino acids. The germline CDR1 and CDR2 sequences are SEHNR and FQNEAQ (reference sequence). Trimming took 8 bases from V and 0 from J, leaving 13 bases between them. The CDR3 reads CASSGGGPNTGELFF. The DNA for the CDR3 is TGTGCCAGCTCTGGTGGGGGCCCGAACACCGGGGAGCTGTTTTTT.

The rearrangement joins TRBV6-5 to TRBJ2-3; perhaps TRBD1 as D (5 bases). The germline CDR1 and CDR2 sequences are MNHEY and SVGAGI. V was shortened by 6 bases and J by 4 bases, with 14 bases between the two germline ends. The CDR3 consists of 14 residues. CDR3 in DNA: TGTGCCAGCAGCGCAGGGTATGTGGCAGATACGCAGTATTTT. Translated: CASSAGYVADTQYF.

V is TRBV5-1 and J is TRBJ2-5; D is unclear. This CDR3 has 15 amino acids. Germline V CDR1 and CDR2: SGHRS, YFSETQ. V lost 0 bases and J lost 3, with 12 bases in between. The CDR3 coding sequence is TGCGCCAGCAGCTTGGTTGCCGGTCCTGAAGAGACCCAGTACTTC. It is translated as CASSLVAGPEETQYF.